These 10 T cell receptor beta chains came from one sample sequenced in a study of blood T cell repertoires in COVID-19. Data came from immunoSEQ multiplex PCR; TCRdb stores just in-frame clones and leaves some out. The sample lists 200,000 to 250,000 clones, around four fifths seen once, with roughly 20% in the top ten. Sequencing input: peripheral blood. These receptor sequences come from a woman of 80 years or more with active or convalescent COVID-19.

The chain employs TRBV7-2 and TRBJ2-2; TRBD2 agrees at 9 bases. Per germline, CDR1 SGHTA and CDR2 FQGNSA. The J segment lost 1 base and the V segment lost 7 bases, leaving 1 base of the junction unmatched. The CDR3 consists of 14 residues. The CDR3 coding sequence is TGTGCCAGCAAGCGGGGGGAGAACACCGGGGAGCTGTTTTTT. It is translated as CASKRGENTGELFF.

The V call is TRBV7-3, the J call TRBJ1-3; D uncertain. The V and J ends lost 5 bases and 3 bases respectively, with 14 bases between them. Germline V gene sequence: CDR1 SGHTA, CDR2 FQGTGA. The CDR3 runs 15 residues. The CDR3 coding sequence is TGTGCCAGCAGCCGAGAGGGTGTAAGTGGAAACACCATATATTTT. Protein: CASSREGVSGNTIYF.

The chain carries TRBV29-1 and TRBJ2-7, with D unresolved. The CDR3 sequence is 12 residues long. Germline CDR1 SQVTM, CDR2 ANQGSEA. With 4 bases removed from V and 2 bases from J, the gap between germline ends came to 9 bases. The CDR3, as DNA: TGCAGCGTTGGAAGGAGTACCTACGAGCAGTACTTC. This encodes CSVGRSTYEQYF.

The chain joins TRBV5-6 to TRBJ2-2; 10 positions agree with TRBD1. Germline V gene data show CDR1 as SGHDT and CDR2 as YYEEEE. The V and J ends lost 5 bases and 6 bases, in that order; junction bases with no gene match: 7. The CDR3 is 15 amino acids. CDR3 bases: TGTGCCAGCAGAGGGACAGGGGAAGGGTCCGGGGAGCTGTTTTTT. It specifies CASRGTGEGSGELFF. Full variable domain (outside the CDR3, taken from reference TRBV5-6 and TRBJ2-2): DAGVTQSPTHLIKTRGQQVTLRCSPKSGHDTVSWYQQALGQGPQFIFQYYEEEERQRGNFPDRFSGHQFPNYSSELNVNALLLGDSALYLCASRGTGEGSGELFFGEGSRLTVL.

This clone was detected once. J is TRBJ2-2 and V is TRBV19; weak D call: TRBD2 (5 bases). The germline CDR1 and CDR2 sequences are LNHDA and SQIVND (reference sequence). The CDR3 totals 15 residues. V was cut by 4 bases and J by 4 bases, with 13 bases left in between. The CDR3 DNA sequence: TGTGCCAGTAGTACGGACTCTATGTTCACCGGGGAGCTGTTTTTT. Protein: CASSTDSMFTGELFF.

This clone was seen once. The chain carries TRBV5-1 and TRBJ2-1; 12 bases are a match to TRBD2. With V trimmed by 4 bases and J by 8 bases, 10 bases remained unmatched. The CDR3 is 16 residues long. Germline CDR1 SGHRS, CDR2 YFSETQ. This CDR3 reads CASSLRLAGASHEQFF. CDR3 sequence (DNA): TGCGCCAGCAGCCTCCGACTAGCGGGAGCTAGCCATGAGCAGTTCTTC.

The chain carries TRBV11-2 and TRBJ2-1, with D perhaps TRBD1 (5 bases). The V gene lost 5 bases and the J gene lost 4 bases, with 9 bases spanning the gap. In germline, CDR1 is SGHAT, CDR2 FQNNGV. The CDR3 totals 13 residues. CDR3 residues: CASSPRQYNEQFF. CDR3 coding DNA: TGTGCCAGCAGCCCACGACAGTACAATGAGCAGTTCTTC.

The rearrangement joins TRBV15 to TRBJ2-7; TRBD1 agrees at 8 bases. The V gene's germline CDR1 is LNHNV and CDR2 YYDKDF (reference sequence). The CDR3 has 16 residues. After removal of 1 base from V and 0 bases from J, the junction contained 5 bases not matched to a gene. CDR3 sequence (DNA): TGTGCCACCAGCAGAGGCCGGGACAGGACCTCCTACGAGCAGTACTTC. Translating it yields CATSRGRDRTSYEQYF.

This clone has only a few counts. V usage is TRBV4-3 and J usage is TRBJ1-6; D may be TRBD1 (5 bases). Germline loops: CDR1 LGHNA, CDR2 YSLEER. Trimming stripped 0 bases from V and 9 bases from J, with 18 bases between. This CDR3 has 17 residues. For the CDR3, the DNA is TGCGCCAGCAGCCAAGATACCCGGGGGGGTGGTAGTTCACCCCTCCACTTT. This gives the protein CASSQDTRGGGSSPLHF.

The chain is built from TRBV29-1 and TRBJ1-2, with 9 positions matching TRBD1. CDR3 length: 14 residues. Germline trimming cut 4 bases from V and 6 bases from J; bases unmatched to any gene: 9. Germline V gene sequence: CDR1 SQVTM, CDR2 ANQGSEA. Here the CDR3 DNA reads TGCAGCGTTGTCCGGGACAGGGAGTTAGATGGCTACACCTTC. Encoded protein: CSVVRDRELDGYTF.